One sample yielded the 15 T cell receptor beta chains listed below, sequenced in a study of T cell clonality in common variable immunodeficiency. TCRdb's table, derived via immunoSEQ multiplex PCR, lists solely in-frame clones and lacks some. Listed for the sample are 25,000 to 35,000 clones, none seen a single time. The sample consisted of peripheral blood mononuclear cells. These receptors came from a person aged 18 to 70 in good health.

This clone was seen only a few times. The missing CDR3 end, 3 residues past where the read stops, is filled in from the germline J gene. The chain has TRBV30 and TRBJ1-2, with 10 bases matching TRBD1. From germline, CDR1 is GTSNPN and CDR2 SVGIG (reference sequence). The CDR3 is 15 residues long. The DNA read from the CDR3 is TGTGCCTGGAGTGGGGCGACAGGGGGCTCCTACGAC. Its translation is CAWSGATGGSYD. The full CDR3 is CAWSGATGGSYDYTF.

This clone appeared many times. Read data end 3 residues before the CDR3 end; the end is taken from the germline J gene. V usage is TRBV13 and J usage is TRBJ1-1; 8 bases line up with TRBD1. With 1 base clipped from V and 2 bases from J, the junction kept 9 bases outside the gene matches. There are 17 residues in the CDR3. Germline assignment: CDR1 PRHDT and CDR2 FYEKMQ (reference sequence). The CDR3 bases that were read are TGTGCCAGCAGCTTAGAGCAGGGGGCCCTTCTAAACACTGAA. Its translation: CASSLEQGALLNTE. The CDR3, in full, reads CASSLEQGALLNTEAFF.

This clone was recorded many times. The sequenced fragment ends 3 residues before the CDR3 boundary, so the rest is inferred from the germline J gene. The chain recombines TRBV6-2 or TRBV6-3 with TRBJ2-5; 13 nucleotides agree with TRBD2. V lost 7 bases to trimming and J lost 5 bases; unmatched junction nucleotides: 7. The CDR3 is 15 residues long. Germline CDR1 reads MNHEY; CDR2 reads SVGEGT. CDR3 region: CASTDRTSGGETQYF. The covered CDR3 bases are TGTGCCAGCACCGATCGGACTAGCGGGGGTGAGACC.

This clone came up many times. Sequencing ends 3 residues short of the CDR3 end; the germline J gene provides the rest. The chain carries TRBV6-4 and TRBJ2-5; 7 positions agree with TRBD2. Per the germline V gene, CDR1 is MRHNA and CDR2 is SNTAGT. V gave up 10 bases and J gave up 3 bases; unmatched junction bases: 17. The CDR3 extends over 16 amino acids. The CDR3 spells CANRSPGAGEEETQYF. Partial CDR3 DNA: TGTGCCAACAGAAGTCCCGGGGCGGGGGAGGAAGAGACC.

This clone was detected many times. The CDR3 goes on 3 residues after the read ends, and that part is filled in from the germline J gene. The chain is built from TRBV18 and TRBJ1-6, with D possibly being TRBD1 (5 bases). The V and J ends lost 4 bases and 4 bases respectively, with 5 bases between them. The CDR3 is made up of 13 amino acids. Germline CDR1 and CDR2: KGHSH and LQKENI. Partial CDR3 DNA: TGTGCCAGCTCACAGGGGTATAATTCACCC. Residues: CASSQGYNSP. The complete CDR3 sequence is CASSQGYNSPLHF.

This clone was observed at least ten times. With the read ending 3 residues before the CDR3 end, the germline J gene is used to fill in that end. The V and J genes are TRBV19 and TRBJ1-5; no definite D call. Germline CDR1 reads LNHDA; CDR2 reads SQIVND (reference sequence). The CDR3 runs 13 residues. Trimming cost V 8 bases and J 5 bases, with 13 bases left between them. The CDR3 is CASSREKDQPQHF. CDR3 DNA (partial): TGTGCCAGTTCCAGAGAAAAAGATCAGCCC.

This clone was recorded many times. The read halts 3 residues ahead of the CDR3 end, with the missing end drawn from the germline J gene. The chain joins TRBV5-1 to TRBJ2-1; 10 nucleotides match TRBD1. The CDR3 length is 15 residues. Germline V gene lookup returns CDR1 SGHRS and CDR2 YFSETQ. V was clipped by 5 bases and J by 4 bases; unmatched bases: 6. The CDR3 reads CASSSGTGVYNEQFF. Incomplete CDR3 DNA: TGCGCCAGCAGTTCCGGGACAGGGGTTTACAATGAG.

This clone showed up many times. The read ends 3 residues before the CDR3 terminus; that terminus is restored from the germline J gene. The rearrangement links TRBV18 to TRBJ2-3, with 9 bases matching TRBD2. CDR3 length: 17 residues. Per the germline V gene, CDR1 is KGHSH and CDR2 is LQKENI. The ends lost 5 bases at V and 0 bases at J; junction bases unmatched: 9. The DNA read from the CDR3 is TGTGCCAGCTCAGCTCCGTCTAGCGGGACTAGCACAGATACG. It specifies CASSAPSSGTSTDT. The full CDR3 sequence reads CASSAPSSGTSTDTQYF.

The sample holds many counts of this clone. The CDR3 is cut off 3 residues early in the read; its end comes from the germline J gene. The chain links TRBV20-1 to TRBJ2-3; D may be TRBD2 (5 bases). CDR1 is DFQATT, CDR2 SNEGSKA, per germline (reference sequence). This CDR3 region has 15 residues. CDR3 DNA, as far as it was read: TGCAGTGCTAGAGATCCAAGAACCCCCGGGGAGACG. Translation: CSARDPRTPGET. The CDR3 in full is CSARDPRTPGETQYF.

This clone is labeled as medium-sized. The sequenced part of the CDR3 DNA is TGTGCCAGTAGTAAGGGACTGGAAGGGAACATT. Its translation is CASSKGLEGNI. The CDR3 reads in full as CASSKGLEGNIQYF. The chain combines TRBV19 with TRBJ2-4; D is possibly TRBD2 (6 bases). The DNA ends 3 residues before the CDR3 does, and the rest of the CDR3 is filled in from the germline J gene. With 4 bases removed from V and 7 bases from J, the gap between germline ends came to 14 bases. Germline CDR1 LNHDA, CDR2 SQIVND (reference sequence). The CDR3 runs 14 residues.

As concerns this clone: This likely reflects a read error, since a far larger clone is one base away. The sequenced fragment ends 3 residues before the CDR3 boundary, so the rest is inferred from the germline J gene. The V call is TRBV30, the J call TRBJ2-3, with 8 bases fitting TRBD1. The CDR3 spans 16 residues. Germline CDR1 GTSNPN, CDR2 SVGIG (reference sequence). Partial CDR3 DNA: TGTGCCTCGAGTTCTGGACAGGGTAGGAGCACAGATACG. Translation gives CASSSGQGRSTDT. The whole CDR3 region reads CASSSGQGRSTDTQYF.

This clone was observed at least ten times. The read terminates 3 residues ahead of where the CDR3 ends, so the germline J gene completes it. This chain uses TRBV11-3 with TRBJ1-1, with D possibly being TRBD1 (6 bases). The CDR3 extends over 13 amino acids. Germline CDR1 reads SGHNT; CDR2 reads YENEEA. CDR3: CASSLEQGGEAFF. CDR3 DNA (partial): TGTGCCAGCAGCTTAGAACAGGGAGGGGAA.

With respect to this clone: The read terminates 3 residues before the CDR3 end, so the remaining end is supplied by the germline J gene. The chain combines TRBV7-6 with TRBJ1-2; maybe TRBD1 (5 bases). Per the germline V gene, CDR1 is SGHVS and CDR2 is FNYEAQ. This CDR3 comprises 11 residues. Incomplete CDR3 DNA: TGTGCCAGCAGCTTGACAGATACC. The encoded protein is CASSLTDT. Given in full, the CDR3 is CASSLTDTYTF.

This clone has a count of ten or more. The read terminates 3 residues ahead of where the CDR3 ends, so the germline J gene completes it. Other DNA sequences in the sample encode the same CDR3. The chain is built from TRBV5-4 and TRBJ1-1; D not resolved. Trimming cost V 3 bases and J 0 bases, with 6 bases left between them. Germline V CDR1 and CDR2: SGHNT, YYREEE (reference sequence). The length of the CDR3 is 13 residues. The covered CDR3 bases are TGTGCCAGCAGCTCATCAGTGAACACTGAA. This sequence encodes CASSSSVNTE. The full CDR3 protein reads CASSSSVNTEAFF.

This clone was counted many times. Read coverage stops 3 residues before the CDR3 terminus; the germline J gene supplies the remainder. The gene calls are TRBV28 and TRBJ1-5; 9 nucleotides agree with TRBD1. There are 14 residues in the CDR3. The V gene's germline CDR1 is MDHEN and CDR2 SYDVKM. Trimming removed 7 bases from V and 7 bases from J; junction bases left unmatched: 8. The CDR3 sequence: CASKMGQGLQPQHF. The CDR3 DNA, read in part, is TGTGCCAGCAAAATGGGACAGGGCCTCCAGCCC.